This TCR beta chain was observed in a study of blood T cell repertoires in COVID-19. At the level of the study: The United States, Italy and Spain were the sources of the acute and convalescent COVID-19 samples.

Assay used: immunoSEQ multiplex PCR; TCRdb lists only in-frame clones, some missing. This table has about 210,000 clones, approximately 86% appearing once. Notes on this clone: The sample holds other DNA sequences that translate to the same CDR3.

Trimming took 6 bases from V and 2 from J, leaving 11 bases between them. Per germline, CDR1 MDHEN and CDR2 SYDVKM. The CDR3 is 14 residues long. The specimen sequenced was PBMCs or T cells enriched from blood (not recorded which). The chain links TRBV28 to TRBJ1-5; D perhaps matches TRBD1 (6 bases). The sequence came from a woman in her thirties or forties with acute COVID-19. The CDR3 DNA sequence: TGTGCCAGCAGGGATCCAGGGGGCAATCAGCCCCAGCATTTT. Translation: CASRDPGGNQPQHF.